The clone carrying this T cell receptor beta chain was counted a few times. The data were obtained in a study of T-cell memory formation after mild COVID-19. TCRdb reprocessed the 5' RACE reads via MiXCR and lists one record per CDR3 protein. The sample includes about 470,000 distinct CDR3 sequences, about 23% seen only once; the top ten take about 12%. V lost 9 bases, J lost 7 bases, and 5 bases stayed unmatched. There are 13 residues in the CDR3. The germline CDR1 and CDR2 sequences are SGHTA and FQGNSA. This rearrangement joins TRBV7-2 to TRBJ2-2; 10 bases are shared with TRBD1. The TCR was taken from an adult woman who had mild COVID-19 (a few samples of this study predate the infection). Cell type and time point are not known. Input material: PBMCs or a T cell subset sorted from them (not recorded which). Here the CDR3 DNA reads TGTGCCAGAGACAGGGGGCCTTTCGGGGAGCTGTTTTTT. Its translation: CARDRGPFGELFF.